This T cell receptor (beta chain) came from a study of early T cells in non-severe SARS-CoV-2 infection. TCRdb used MiXCR to reprocess the 5' RACE reads, holding one entry per CDR3 protein. Of about 110,000 distinct CDR3 sequences listed, over 10% are singletons. Only a few counts were recorded for this clonotype. Trimming took 5 bases from V and 6 from J; bases not matched to a gene: 11. The length of the CDR3 is 16 residues. Germline V gene data show CDR1 as SGHVS and CDR2 as FNYEAQ. The rearrangement joins TRBV7-6 to TRBJ2-2; 8 nucleotides agree with TRBD1. This sequence originates from an adult who was a healthcare worker with PCR-confirmed SARS-CoV-2 infection or an uninfected control (not recorded which). The specimen was whole blood, collected at baseline. The CDR3 loop is CASSLARTGGPGELFF. The CDR3 DNA reads as TGTGCCAGCAGCCTCGCCCGTACAGGGGGTCCCGGGGAGCTGTTTTTT.